The entry that follows covers one TCR beta chain sequence. The antigen remains unidentified. From germline, CDR1 is LNHDA and CDR2 SQIVND (reference sequence). After removal of 7 bases from V and 0 bases from J, the junction contained 13 bases not matched to a gene. The CDR3 runs to 18 residues. Vbeta (60) and Jbeta (13) primers were used in the PCR. This table comes from immunoSEQ multiplex PCR, and its TCRdb copy is limited to in-frame clones, with some not included. The sample yields approximately 140,000 clones, approximately 78% seen once. This specimen belongs to a study of cytomegalovirus exposure and HLA in healthy donors. Overall study: Earlier sequencing of 150 million to 200 million T cells yielded under 120 million unique TCR beta sequences.

Study results and limitations: Presence/absence analyses rested on an assumption that sequencing depth was roughly uniform across donors. Later analysis identified a missense DCLRE1C variant that was linked to TCR beta V- and J-gene trimming.

The chain carries TRBV19 and TRBJ1-5, with 9 bases aligning to TRBD1. Sequenced material: PBMCs. This TCR was sampled from a man younger than 30 in good health and CMV-seropositive. CDR3 sequence (DNA): TGTGCCAGTACTAAGAGAGCGGGACAGGGATATAGCAATCAGCCCCAGCATTTT. Residues: CASTKRAGQGYSNQPQHF.